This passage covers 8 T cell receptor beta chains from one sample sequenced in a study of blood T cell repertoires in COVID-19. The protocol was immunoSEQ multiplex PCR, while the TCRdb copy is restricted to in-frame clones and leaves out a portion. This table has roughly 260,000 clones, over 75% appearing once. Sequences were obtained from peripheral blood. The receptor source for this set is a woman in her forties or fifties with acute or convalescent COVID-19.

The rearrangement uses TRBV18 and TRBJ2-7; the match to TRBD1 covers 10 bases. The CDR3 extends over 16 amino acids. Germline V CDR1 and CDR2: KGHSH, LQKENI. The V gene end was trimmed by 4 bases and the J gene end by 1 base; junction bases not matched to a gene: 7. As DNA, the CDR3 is TGTGCCAGCTCACTCCTGCCGGGACAGGGGTCCTACGAGCAGTACTTC. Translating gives CASSLLPGQGSYEQYF. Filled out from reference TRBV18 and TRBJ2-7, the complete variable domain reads NAGVMQNPRHLVRRRGQEARLRCSPMKGHSHVYWYRQLPEEGLKFMVYLQKENIIDESGMPKERFSAEFPKEGPSILRIQQVVRGDSAAYFCASSLLPGQGSYEQYFGPGTRLTVT.

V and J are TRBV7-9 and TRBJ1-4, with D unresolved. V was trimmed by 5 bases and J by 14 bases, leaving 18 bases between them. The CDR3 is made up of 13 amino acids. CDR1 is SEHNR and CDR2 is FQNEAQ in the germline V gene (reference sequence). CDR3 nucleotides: TGTGCCAGCAGCGTCGCAAGCAACCCTGAGCTGTTTTTT. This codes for CASSVASNPELFF.

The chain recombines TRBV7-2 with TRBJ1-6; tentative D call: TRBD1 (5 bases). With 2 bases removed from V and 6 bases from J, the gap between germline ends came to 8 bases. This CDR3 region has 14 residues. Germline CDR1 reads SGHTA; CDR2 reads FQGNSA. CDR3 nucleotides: TGTGCCAGCAGCTTAATGGGACTTAATTCACCCCTCCACTTT. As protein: CASSLMGLNSPLHF. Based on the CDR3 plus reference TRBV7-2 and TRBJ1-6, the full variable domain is GAGVSQSPSNKVTEKGKDVELRCDPISGHTALYWYRQSLGQGLEFLIYFQGNSAPDKSGLPSDRFSAERTGGSVSTLTIQRTQQEDSAVYLCASSLMGLNSPLHFGNGTRLTVT.

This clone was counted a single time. CDR3 in DNA: TGTGCCAGCAGCCCCCCTGTCGCCTACGAGCAGTACTTC. Translated, it gives CASSPPVAYEQYF. The J gene is TRBJ2-7, the V gene TRBV11-1; no clear D. V was trimmed by 5 bases and J by 2 bases, leaving 10 bases between them. The CDR3 is made up of 13 amino acids. Germline CDR1 reads SGHAT; CDR2 reads FQDESV (reference sequence).

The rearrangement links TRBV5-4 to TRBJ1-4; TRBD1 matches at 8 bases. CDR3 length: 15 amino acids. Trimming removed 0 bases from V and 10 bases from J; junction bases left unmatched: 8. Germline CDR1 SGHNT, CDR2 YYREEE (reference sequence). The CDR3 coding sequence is TGTGCCAGCAGCTTGGCAGGCAGGGGGCAAGGAAAACTGTTTTTT. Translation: CASSLAGRGQGKLFF. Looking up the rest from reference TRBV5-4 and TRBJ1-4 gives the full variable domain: ETGVTQSPTHLIKTRGQQVTLRCSSQSGHNTVSWYQQALGQGPQFIFQYYREEENGRGNFPPRFSGLQFPNYSSELNVNALELDDSALYLCASSLAGRGQGKLFFGSGTQLSVL.

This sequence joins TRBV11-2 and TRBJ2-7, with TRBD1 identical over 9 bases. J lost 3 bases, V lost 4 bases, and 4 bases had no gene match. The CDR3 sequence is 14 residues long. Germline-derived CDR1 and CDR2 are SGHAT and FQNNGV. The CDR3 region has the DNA TGTGCCAGCAGCTCGACAGGGGGTTTCTACGAGCAGTACTTC. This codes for CASSSTGGFYEQYF.

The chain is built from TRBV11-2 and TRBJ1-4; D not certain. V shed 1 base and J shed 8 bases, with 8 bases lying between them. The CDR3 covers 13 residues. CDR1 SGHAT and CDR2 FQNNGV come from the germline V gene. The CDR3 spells CASSLALSEKLFF. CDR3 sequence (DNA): TGTGCCAGCAGCTTAGCTTTGTCGGAAAAACTGTTTTTT.

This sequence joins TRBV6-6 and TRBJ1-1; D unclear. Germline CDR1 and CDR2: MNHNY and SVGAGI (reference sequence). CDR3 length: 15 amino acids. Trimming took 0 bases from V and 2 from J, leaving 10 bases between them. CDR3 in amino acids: CASSYSVQPNTEAFF. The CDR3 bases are TGTGCCAGCAGTTACTCAGTACAGCCTAACACTGAAGCTTTCTTT.